The sequence of this T cell receptor beta chain was determined in a study of OX40 agonist ivuxolimab in advanced cancers. As for the study in general: Ivuxolimab, an antibody that agonizes OX40 (CD134), was administered to the patients. Of the participants, under 50% had some prior anti-PD-1, anti-PD-L1 or anti-CTLA-4 therapy, which was allowed.

The repertoire was sequenced with immunoSEQ multiplex PCR; TCRdb's copy has only in-frame clones and lacks some. The sample carries roughly 50,000 clones, around 89% recorded once. Patients were ineligible given autoimmune disease history or systemic immunosuppression. The source is an adult with an advanced solid tumor such as melanoma, head and neck, liver or kidney cancer. Sequencing used CD4+ or CD8+ T cells sorted from blood, obtained in a trial of the OX40 agonist ivuxolimab.

This CDR3 is CATEGGQLSGNQPQHF. In nucleotides, the CDR3 is TGTGCCACCGAGGGGGGGCAGCTCTCGGGCAATCAGCCCCAGCATTTT. The chain joins TRBV28 to TRBJ1-5; D might be TRBD1 (6 bases). Trimming took off 10 bases at V and 2 bases at J, with 21 bases between the two ends. The germline CDR1 and CDR2 sequences are MDHEN and SYDVKM. The CDR3 length is 16 residues.